The clone carrying this T cell receptor beta chain has a count of ten or more. Its antigen is not identified. Researchers amplified the TCR beta CDR3 regions from RNA transcripts. RT-PCR in the first round (using the HTBI primer set) targeted the TCR CDR3. Using its own MiXCR run on the multiplex PCR reads, TCRdb lists one record per CDR3 protein. The sample lists roughly 500,000 distinct CDR3 sequences, under 25% occurring once. This sample is drawn from a study of T cells in Graves' hyperthyroidism and ophthalmopathy. V lost 1 base, J lost 7 bases, and 11 bases lay in between. CDR1 and CDR2 from the germline V gene are SEHNR and FQNEAQ (reference sequence). This CDR3 region has 15 residues. Duration under 3 months, a NOSPECS grade of at least 4, and a Clinical Activity Score of at least 3 characterized the ophthalmopathy patients. Those patients with uncontrolled infection, other autoimmune disease, pregnancy or lactation were excluded.

Study-wide results and caveats: Most thyroid clonotypes expanded above 0.001 were also detected in blood.

The sequenced material came from blood. The V call is TRBV7-9, the J call TRBJ1-6, with no clear D. This TCR derives from a woman between 65 and 79 years old with Graves' ophthalmopathy. CDR3 DNA: TGTGCCAGCAGCTTAGACGGTGCGGCGAATTCACCCCTCCACTTT. It translates to CASSLDGAANSPLHF.